This T cell receptor beta chain was obtained from a study of T cell responses to AZD1222 COVID-19 vaccine. Concerning this clone: The antigen is unknown.

V was clipped by 7 bases and J by 6 bases, with 10 bases between them. The CDR3 length is 11 residues. Per germline, CDR1 GTSNPN and CDR2 SVGIG (reference sequence). Generated by immunoSEQ multiplex PCR, the TCRdb table keeps only in-frame clones and is missing some. This table has about 84,000 clones, 87% appearing once. Whole-study findings and limits: Increases in Spike-specific TCR breadth and depth were seen after two AZD1222 doses. CD4 TCRs associated with vaccination spanned spike, dominating at 160-218 and 743-854. Seropositivity was recorded at baseline in only five to seven AZD1222 recipients.

The input for sequencing was peripheral blood, taken on day 0 of AZD1222 vaccination. The TCR was taken from an adult in good health. This chain links TRBV30 with TRBJ2-1; a weak D match, TRBD2 (6 bases). The CDR3 sequence is CASGLTNEQFF. CDR3 nucleotide sequence: TGTGCCTCGGGACTTACCAATGAGCAGTTCTTC. Using reference TRBV30 and TRBJ2-1 for the parts outside the CDR3, the full variable domain is SQTIHQWPATLVQPVGSPLSLECTVEGTSNPNLYWYRQAAGRGLQLLFYSVGIGQISSEVPQNLSASRPQDRQFILSSKKLLLSDSGFYLCASGLTNEQFFGPGTRLTVL.